Presented here are 22 T cell receptor beta chains from one specimen sequenced in a study of control samples from healthy donors and cancer patients. Data came from immunoSEQ multiplex PCR; TCRdb stores just in-frame clones and leaves some out. The data hold about 69,000 clones, with 89% observed a single time. Sequenced: PBMCs. The receptor source for this set is a man aged 60 to 75 with colorectal cancer.

This sequence joins TRBV30 and TRBJ1-1, with 7 bases lining up with TRBD1. This CDR3 contains 17 residues. Germline trimming cut 2 bases from V and 5 bases from J; bases unmatched to any gene: 17. CDR1 is GTSNPN, CDR2 SVGIG, per germline (reference sequence). The CDR3 coding sequence is TGTGCCTGGAGTCAAACATACAGGGGTCGTCAAGGGACTGAAGCTTTCTTT. Protein sequence: CAWSQTYRGRQGTEAFF.

Comments on this clone: Distinct nucleotide sequences in the sample also encode this CDR3. This chain connects TRBV2 to TRBJ2-3; D call uncertain. The germline CDR1 and CDR2 sequences are SNHLY and FYNNEI. V lost 6 bases and J 4 bases, leaving 5 bases between the germline ends. The CDR3 covers 11 residues. DNA for the CDR3: TGTGCCAGCAGAGGGTCAGATACGCAGTATTTT. This sequence encodes CASRGSDTQYF.

J is TRBJ1-2 and V is TRBV3-1 (or the pseudogene TRBV3-2), with D tentatively TRBD1 (5 bases). Trimming cost V 4 bases and J 6 bases, with 12 bases left between them. CDR3 length: 13 amino acids. Looked up from germline, CDR1 is LGHDT and CDR2 is YNNKEL (reference sequence). The CDR3 region is CASSPTGRDGYTF. The CDR3, as DNA: TGTGCCAGCAGCCCGACGGGACGGGATGGCTACACCTTC.

The chain couples TRBV9 to TRBJ2-3, with 8 positions matching TRBD2. V lost 0 bases to trimming and J lost 8 bases; unmatched junction nucleotides: 14. This CDR3 has 17 residues. Germline assignment: CDR1 SGDLS and CDR2 YYNGEE. The CDR3 here is CASSVEAGGPKGGTQYF. Written as DNA, the CDR3 is TGTGCCAGCAGCGTAGAGGCGGGGGGACCTAAAGGGGGTACGCAGTATTTT.

This clone appeared a few times. The gene calls are TRBV29-1 and TRBJ1-5, with D perhaps TRBD1 (6 bases). This CDR3 has 13 residues. Per the germline V gene, CDR1 is SQVTM and CDR2 is ANQGSEA. V was shortened by 6 bases and J by 7 bases, with 16 bases between the two germline ends. The CDR3 DNA reads as TGCAGCGTCTTAGGGGGGGGAAACCAGCCCCAGCATTTT. It yields the protein CSVLGGGNQPQHF.

This clone was seen a single time. J is TRBJ2-5 and V is TRBV20-1, with D hard to call. Germline V gene data show CDR1 as DFQATT and CDR2 as SNEGSKA (reference sequence). Trimming shortened V by 3 bases and J by 5 bases, and 4 bases separated the two germline ends. This CDR3 has 10 amino acids. CDR3 in amino acids: CSASPETQYF. CDR3 in DNA: TGCAGTGCTAGCCCGGAGACCCAGTACTTC.

The CDR3: CASSPDRLSYNEQFF. CDR3 DNA sequence: TGTGCCAGCAGCCCGGACCGTCTCTCCTACAATGAGCAGTTCTTC. This chain uses TRBV3-1 (or the pseudogene TRBV3-2) with TRBJ2-1, with D unclear. V lost 4 bases and J 0 bases, leaving 10 bases between the germline ends. CDR1 is LGHDT, CDR2 YNNKEL, per germline (reference sequence). There are 15 residues in the CDR3.

The V call is TRBV5-1, the J call TRBJ2-3, with TRBD2 matching 8 bases. Germline V gene data show CDR1 as SGHRS and CDR2 as YFSETQ. The CDR3 loop spans 18 amino acids. Trimming at V came to 4 bases and at J to 1 base, leaving 14 bases not matched to a gene. CDR3 loop: CASSLGFGTRGGTDTQYF. Here the CDR3 DNA reads TGCGCCAGCAGCCTGGGGTTTGGGACTAGGGGGGGCACAGATACGCAGTATTTT.

Of note for this clone: One end of the junction varies from germline; a read error may be responsible. The chain uses TRBV11-2 and TRBJ2-1; the match to TRBD2 covers 12 bases. CDR3 length equals 15 residues. From germline, CDR1 is SGHAT and CDR2 FQNNGV. The CDR3, as DNA: TGTGCCAACAGCTTTCTAGCGGGGGGGTACAATGAGCAGTTCTTC. Amino acid sequence: CANSFLAGGYNEQFF.

The chain joins TRBV5-5 to TRBJ2-4; D call uncertain. The ends were cut back, 4 bases at V and 0 bases at J, with 5 bases in the middle. This CDR3 is 13 amino acids long. Germline lookup yields CDR1 SGHKS and CDR2 YYEKEE (reference sequence). The DNA of the CDR3 is TGTGCCAGCAGCGATCCAGCCAAAAACATTCAGTACTTC. Its protein product is CASSDPAKNIQYF.

This clone was observed a handful of times. The chain carries TRBV11-3 and TRBJ1-5; no definite D call. CDR3 size: 15 residues. Germline loops: CDR1 SGHNT, CDR2 YENEEA. The germline V and J ends were trimmed by 8 bases and 0 bases, with 14 bases remaining between them. CDR3 in amino acids: CASLVGFCSNQPQHF. In DNA form, the CDR3 reads TGTGCCAGCCTCGTGGGATTTTGTAGCAATCAGCCCCAGCATTTT.

V is TRBV4-1 and J is TRBJ2-1; TRBD2 matches 10 bases. Trimming cost V 1 base and J 1 base; bases outside gene matches: 1. Germline values: CDR1 MGHRA, CDR2 YSYEKL. The CDR3 loop spans 16 amino acids. The CDR3 loop reads CASSQGTSGSYNEQFF. The CDR3 DNA follows: TGCGCCAGCAGCCAAGGGACTAGCGGTTCCTACAATGAGCAGTTCTTC.

The rearrangement uses TRBV18 and TRBJ1-6; TRBD1 might be the D (5 bases). V was cut by 3 bases and J by 6 bases, with 12 bases left in between. Germline CDR1 is KGHSH and CDR2 is LQKENI. CDR3 length: 15 residues. The CDR3 DNA is TGTGCCAGCTCACCCGAGGGGTGGGGTAATTCACCCCTCCACTTT. Protein sequence: CASSPEGWGNSPLHF.

The V gene is TRBV4-2, the J gene TRBJ2-1; 8 bases line up with TRBD2. The germline V gene has CDR1 LGHNA and CDR2 YNFKEQ. The junction had 9 bases not matched to a gene; V was cut back by 1 base and J by 4 bases. The CDR3 consists of 17 residues. The CDR3 region has the DNA TGTGCCAGCAGCCAAGGGGTCTCGCGGGGGGCATACAATGAGCAGTTCTTC. The encoded protein is CASSQGVSRGAYNEQFF.

This chain joins TRBV14 and TRBJ1-5; D remains unclear. The CDR3 is 13 amino acids. V dropped 0 bases and J dropped 9 bases, with 9 bases sitting between them. Germline lookup yields CDR1 SGHDN and CDR2 FVKESK. The CDR3 loop reads CASSQDLLGPQHF. The DNA for the CDR3 is TGTGCCAGCAGCCAAGACCTGTTGGGGCCCCAGCATTTT. Full variable domain (remainder filled in from reference TRBV14 and TRBJ1-5): EAGVTQFPSHSVIEKGQTVTLRCDPISGHDNLYWYRRVMGKEIKFLLHFVKESKQDESGMPNNRFLAERTGGTYSTLKVQPAELEDSGVYFCASSQDLLGPQHFGDGTRLSIL.

The V and J genes are TRBV27 and TRBJ2-1; TRBD2 agrees at 14 bases. Germline V CDR1 and CDR2: MNHEY, SMNVEV (reference sequence). Trimming at V came to 5 bases and at J to 6 bases, leaving 6 bases not matched to a gene. This CDR3 is built from 16 residues. CDR3 region: CASSPRLAGGLNEQFF. DNA of the CDR3: TGTGCCAGCAGTCCCCGACTAGCGGGGGGGCTCAATGAGCAGTTCTTC.

The count of this clone is one. The chain links TRBV11-3 to TRBJ2-5; D might be TRBD1 (6 bases). Trimming took off 3 bases at V and 0 bases at J, with 8 bases between the two ends. CDR1 is SGHNT and CDR2 is YENEEA in the germline V gene. This CDR3 spans 14 amino acids. CDR3 sequence reads: CASSLWTDQETQYF. DNA for the CDR3: TGTGCCAGCAGCTTGTGGACAGACCAAGAGACCCAGTACTTC.

In DNA, the CDR3 is TGTGCCAGCAGCGCCGGGAGGGGGGCGGTGGCTGAAGCTTTCTTT. Its translation is CASSAGRGAVAEAFF. The chain carries TRBV9 and TRBJ1-1, with D tentatively TRBD1 (6 bases). The V gene lost 3 bases and the J gene lost 6 bases, with 18 bases spanning the gap. Germline CDR1 is SGDLS and CDR2 is YYNGEE. The CDR3 runs to 15 residues.

V gene TRBV5-1 combines with J gene TRBJ1-1; no definite D call. CDR3 size: 15 residues. Between the trimmed V and J ends, which lost 3 bases and 3 bases, there was a span of 15 bases. Germline V gives CDR1 SGHRS, CDR2 YFSETQ. The CDR3 region has the DNA TGCGCCAGCAGCTCGGATCCCCGTGAGGACACTGAAGCTTTCTTT. This translates into CASSSDPREDTEAFF.

The rearrangement uses TRBV4-2 and TRBJ2-1, with D perhaps TRBD1 or TRBD2 (5 bases each). V lost 3 bases and J lost 10, with 13 bases in between. Germline V gene sequence: CDR1 LGHNA, CDR2 YNFKEQ. The CDR3 runs 13 residues. CDR3 DNA sequence: TGTGCCAGCAGCCAGCCACCGGGGCGGGAGCAGTTCTTC. As protein: CASSQPPGREQFF.

The rearrangement joins TRBV7-3 to TRBJ2-2; 14 bases line up with TRBD2. The germline V gene encodes CDR1 SGHTA and CDR2 FQGTGA. V shed 4 bases, J shed 3 bases, and the junction held 4 bases outside the gene matches. This CDR3 is 17 amino acids long. The CDR3 coding sequence is TGTGCCAGCAGCTCCCGGACTAGCGGGGGGTACACCGGGGAGCTGTTTTTT. Its protein is CASSSRTSGGYTGELFF. The full variable domain, completed using reference TRBV7-3 and TRBJ2-2, is GAGVSQTPSNKVTEKGKYVELRCDPISGHTALYWYRQSLGQGPEFLIYFQGTGAADDSGLPNDRFFAVRPEGSVSTLKIQRTERGDSAVYLCASSSRTSGGYTGELFFGEGSRLTVL.

This sequence joins TRBV5-8 and TRBJ2-1, with D unresolved. CDR3 length equals 15 residues. The V end lost 2 bases, the J end lost 0 bases, and 9 bases lay between the germline ends. The germline V gene encodes CDR1 SGHTS and CDR2 YDEGEE. The CDR3 here is CASSFGRSSYNEQFF. The DNA of the CDR3 is TGTGCCAGCAGCTTTGGCCGTAGCTCCTACAATGAGCAGTTCTTC.